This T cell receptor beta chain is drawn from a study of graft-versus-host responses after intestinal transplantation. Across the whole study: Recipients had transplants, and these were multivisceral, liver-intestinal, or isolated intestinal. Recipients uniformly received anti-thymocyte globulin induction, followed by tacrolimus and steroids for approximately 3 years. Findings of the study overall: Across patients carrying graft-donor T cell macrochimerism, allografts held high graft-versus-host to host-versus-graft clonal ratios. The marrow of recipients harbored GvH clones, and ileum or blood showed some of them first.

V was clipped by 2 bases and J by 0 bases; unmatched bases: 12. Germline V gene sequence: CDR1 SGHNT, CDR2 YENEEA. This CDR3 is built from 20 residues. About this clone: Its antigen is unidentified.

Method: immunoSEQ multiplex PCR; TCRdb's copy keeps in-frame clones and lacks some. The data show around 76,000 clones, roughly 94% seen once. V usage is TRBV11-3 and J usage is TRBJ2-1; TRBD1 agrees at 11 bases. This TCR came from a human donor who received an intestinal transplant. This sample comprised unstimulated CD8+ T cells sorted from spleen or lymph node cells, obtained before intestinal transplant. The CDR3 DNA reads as TGTGCCAGCAGCTTAAGTCCGGGACAGGGGGATCTTAGCTCCTACAATGAGCAGTTCTTC. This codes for CASSLSPGQGDLSSYNEQFF.